This T cell receptor beta chain is from a study of blood T cell repertoires in COVID-19. Assay used: immunoSEQ multiplex PCR; TCRdb lists only in-frame clones, some missing. The data contain hundreds of thousands of clones, roughly 89% of them singletons. Germline CDR1 reads SGHRS; CDR2 reads YFSETQ. There are 14 residues in the CDR3. Trimming cost V 3 bases and J 7 bases, with 14 bases left between them. This sequence originates from a man aged 55 to 70 who had recovered from COVID-19. The sample was peripheral blood. The chain uses TRBV5-1 and TRBJ2-1; perhaps TRBD2 as D (6 bases). The CDR3 DNA follows: TGCGCCAGCAGCTGGGGGACTCCCTCTAATGAGCAGTTCTTC. Its translation: CASSWGTPSNEQFF.